This TCR beta chain was found in a study of technical replicates of blood from a handful of donors (dated by TCRdb to the late 2010s). Counted from cysteine to phenylalanine, this CDR3 has 14 amino acids. CDR3 DNA only is kept here, 42 bases in frame from base 1. Sequences SEHNR (CDR1) and FQNEAQ (CDR2) are obtained from the germline V gene (reference sequence). The germline ends are 6 bases apart after V is trimmed by 1 base and J by 0 bases. This clone has just one count. There is no known antigen for this receptor. The input lacks base qualities; no much larger clone sits a single base away. Library preparation used the immunoSEQ multiplex PCR assay. Entries here come from immuneACCESS through TCRdb and include only in-frame sequences with V and J called. Some clones fail to appear in such tables; in the studies checked, an unresolved V gene covers under half of the shortfall, and the cause of the remainder is unknown. A total of about 74,000 clones appear in this sample, about 95% of them only once. The biggest ten clones account for 0.25% of the sample.

The rearranged chain carries TRBV7-9 and TRBJ1-1, with no reliable assignment of the D segment. This TCR was recovered from a human donor in good health. Sequences were obtained from T cells isolated from PBMCs. Here the CDR3 is given as CASSLVRVNTEAFF. The nucleotides read TGTGCCAGCAGCTTAGTACGGGTGAACACTGAAGCTTTCTTT.